The entry below gives a single TCR beta chain sequence along with its context. What it binds is unknown. Mouse gene names and germline throughout. Coverage ceases 1 residue before the CDR3 finishes, and the germline J gene fills in the end. Time point specified: mouse harvest day 14 after allogeneic transplant. The graft held 10^6 splenic CD5+ T cells and 10^7 T-cell-depleted bone marrow cells. This mouse GVHD model was MHC-mismatched B6 to BALB/c, profiled day 7 or 14. This sample is part of a study of tissue T cells after allogeneic stem cell transplantation. Germline CDR1 is KGHPV and CDR2 is FQNQEV (reference sequence). With 0 bases removed from V and 0 bases from J, the gap between germline ends came to 10 bases. The CDR3 covers 16 residues. Sequencing used immunoSEQ multiplex PCR; TCRdb keeps in-frame clones, though not all of them. The sample carries approximately 3,200 clones, about 40% recorded once.

Broader study findings: Only a limited share of tissue TCRs appeared in blood or spleen.

This clonotype was sampled from a female BALB/c mouse given C57BL/6 T cells with graft-versus-host disease after an allogeneic hematopoietic cell transplant. The V call is TRBV26, the J call TRBJ2-3; weak D call: TRBD1 (6 bases). The sample taken for sequencing was gut tissue. The CDR3 DNA, read in part, is TGTGCCAGCAGTCTGTCTAGGGGGTCTAGTGCAGAAACGCTGTAT. This encodes CASSLSRGSSAETLY. The complete CDR3 sequence is CASSLSRGSSAETLYF.